This record covers a single TCR beta chain. This entry belongs to a study of blood T cell repertoires in COVID-19. Allocation to cohorts depended on clinical history reported by the participants. CDR3 length: 12 amino acids. V shed 7 bases and J shed 0 bases, with 7 bases lying between them. This table comes from immunoSEQ multiplex PCR, and its TCRdb copy is limited to in-frame clones, with some not included. Of around 310,000 clones detected, 88% appear once; the ten largest clones hold under 6%. The chain combines TRBV12-3 or TRBV12-4 with TRBJ2-7; D is unresolved. The TCR comes from a man aged 25-45 years who had recovered from COVID-19. Sample: PBMCs or T cells enriched from blood (not recorded which). The CDR3 protein is CASMAGSYEQYF. CDR3 sequence (DNA): TGTGCCAGCATGGCAGGCTCCTACGAGCAGTACTTC.